This TCR beta chain was identified in a study of blood T cell repertoires in COVID-19. Background on the study: Donors in the United States, Italy and Spain gave samples during acute or convalescent COVID-19. The cDNA or gDNA used as material had been derived from T cells, B-cell-depleted T cells, or PBMCs.

Patients in Seattle were enrolled during active infection, then followed longitudinally. Methods used by the authors: Reference gene primers were amplified, and this amplification served to estimate nucleated cell counts. TCRdb's table, derived via immunoSEQ multiplex PCR, lists solely in-frame clones and lacks some. For V, J and clone size, that table is used; D and trimming come from the DNA. The profile shows about 200,000 clones, 94% of them singletons. The sequencing input was peripheral blood. This sequence was found in a man aged 30-40 years with COVID-19, enrolled during active disease.

The CDR3 here is CAISVQGAITEAFF. In DNA form, the CDR3 reads TGTGCCATCAGTGTCCAGGGGGCAATTACTGAAGCTTTCTTT. The chain uses TRBV10-3 and TRBJ1-1; TRBD1 matches 8 bases. The CDR3 consists of 14 residues. V shed 4 bases and J 5 bases; nucleotides not matched to a gene: 6. Germline V gene sequence: CDR1 ENHRY, CDR2 SYGVKD.